Below, 18 T cell receptor beta chains from the same sample are listed, as sequenced in a study of blood T cell repertoires in COVID-19. Assay: immunoSEQ multiplex PCR; the TCRdb copy retains only in-frame clones and omits some. This sample yields roughly 86,000 clones, of which around four fifths are seen a single time; about 2% belongs to the top ten. Sequenced: peripheral blood. All receptors come from a woman in her sixties or seventies with acute or convalescent COVID-19.

The chain combines TRBV3-1 (or the pseudogene TRBV3-2) with TRBJ2-7; a possible D gene is TRBD2 (6 bases). Germline lookup yields CDR1 LGHDT and CDR2 YNNKEL (reference sequence). This CDR3 has 12 residues. V gave up 4 bases and J gave up 12 bases, with 16 bases separating them. The CDR3 DNA is TGTGCCAGCAGCCCGGGAGAAGGGATGGTGTACTTC. Encoded protein: CASSPGEGMVYF.

This clone was seen once. The chain uses TRBV5-8 and TRBJ2-7, with 7 bases aligning to TRBD2. This CDR3 contains 15 residues. Germline loops: CDR1 SGHTS, CDR2 YDEGEE. With 1 base clipped from V and 2 bases from J, the junction kept 6 bases outside the gene matches. As DNA, the CDR3 is TGTGCCAGCAGCTTGCCGGGGGAGGGAACCTACGAGCAGTACTTC. Translating gives CASSLPGEGTYEQYF.

J is TRBJ1-5 and V is TRBV6-2 or TRBV6-3; weak D call: TRBD1 (5 bases). V was cut by 1 base and J by 6 bases, with 10 bases left in between. This CDR3 is built from 14 residues. CDR1 MNHEY and CDR2 SVGEGT come from the germline V gene. The DNA for the CDR3 is TGTGCCAGCAGTTACTGGGGGGTCGGTCAGCCCCAGCATTTT. Translating gives CASSYWGVGQPQHF.

This clone is a singleton in its sample. The rearrangement uses TRBV18 and TRBJ1-2, with D perhaps TRBD1 (6 bases). CDR1 and CDR2 from the germline V gene are KGHSH and LQKENI. This CDR3 is built from 13 residues. Trimming took 4 bases from V and 2 from J, leaving 8 bases between them. This CDR3 reads CASSQDSNYGYTF. The CDR3 nucleotides read TGTGCCAGCTCACAGGACAGCAACTATGGCTACACCTTC. Variable domain in full (rest from reference TRBV18 and TRBJ1-2): NAGVMQNPRHLVRRRGQEARLRCSPMKGHSHVYWYRQLPEEGLKFMVYLQKENIIDESGMPKERFSAEFPKEGPSILRIQQVVRGDSAAYFCASSQDSNYGYTFGSGTRLTVV.

The chain couples TRBV3-1 (or the pseudogene TRBV3-2) to TRBJ2-1, with D possibly TRBD2 on 6 matching bases. The CDR3 consists of 14 residues. Germline lookup yields CDR1 LGHDT and CDR2 YNNKEL (reference sequence). The germline V and J ends were trimmed by 1 base and 5 bases, with 9 bases remaining between them. CDR3 nucleotide sequence: TGTGCCAGCAGCCAAGTACTAGCTGACAATGAGCAGTTCTTC. Translating it yields CASSQVLADNEQFF.

This clone has a single count. V usage is TRBV3-1 (or the pseudogene TRBV3-2) and J usage is TRBJ2-3, with D possibly being TRBD1 (5 bases). Per germline, CDR1 LGHDT and CDR2 YNNKEL (reference sequence). Trimming removed 3 bases at V and 1 base at J, with 8 bases between. The CDR3 has 14 amino acids. The CDR3 spells CASSHRVGTDTQYF. In nucleotides, the CDR3 is TGTGCCAGCAGCCACAGGGTCGGCACAGATACGCAGTATTTT.

This clone was seen a few times. The genes are TRBV20-1 and TRBJ1-1; D unclear. V dropped 6 bases and J dropped 7 bases, with 9 bases sitting between them. There are 10 residues in the CDR3. Germline assignment: CDR1 DFQATT and CDR2 SNEGSKA (reference sequence). CDR3 in DNA: TGCAGTGCCGAGAAGTTTGAAGCTTTCTTT. It translates to CSAEKFEAFF.

The genes are TRBV6-6 and TRBJ2-3; no definite D call. This CDR3 has 12 amino acids. Germline loops: CDR1 MNHNY, CDR2 SVGAGI (reference sequence). The V gene lost 2 bases and the J gene lost 6 bases, with 6 bases spanning the gap. The CDR3 region is CASSYPQDTQYF. The CDR3 nucleotides read TGTGCCAGCAGTTACCCCCAGGATACGCAGTATTTT.

The chain employs TRBV5-6 and TRBJ1-2; D gene ambiguous. Trimming cost V 4 bases and J 7 bases, with 14 bases left between them. The CDR3 is made up of 13 amino acids. The germline V gene has CDR1 SGHDT and CDR2 YYEEEE. CDR3 sequence: CASSASALGGYTF. DNA for the CDR3: TGTGCCAGCAGCGCTAGCGCCCTCGGTGGCTACACCTTC. The full variable domain, completed using reference TRBV5-6 and TRBJ1-2, is DAGVTQSPTHLIKTRGQQVTLRCSPKSGHDTVSWYQQALGQGPQFIFQYYEEEERQRGNFPDRFSGHQFPNYSSELNVNALLLGDSALYLCASSASALGGYTFGSGTRLTVV.

This chain joins TRBV2 and TRBJ2-3; 13 positions agree with TRBD2. The germline CDR1 and CDR2 sequences are SNHLY and FYNNEI. Losses at the gene ends were 7 bases for V and 3 bases for J; bases not matched to a gene: 1. The CDR3 sequence is 14 residues long. The CDR3 protein is CASTTSGGTDTQYF. CDR3 DNA sequence: TGTGCCAGCACGACTAGCGGGGGGACAGATACGCAGTATTTT.

The chain is built from TRBV18 and TRBJ1-5; the match to TRBD1 covers 8 bases. The CDR3 runs to 12 residues. Germline V gene sequence: CDR1 KGHSH, CDR2 LQKENI. Trimming removed 3 bases from V and 11 bases from J; junction bases left unmatched: 3. The CDR3 sequence is CASSPDRAAQHF. The CDR3 nucleotides are TGTGCCAGCTCACCGGACAGGGCAGCCCAGCATTTT.

The J gene is TRBJ2-7, the V gene TRBV14; possibly TRBD1 for D (5 bases). This CDR3 has 13 residues. V lost 2 bases to trimming and J lost 3 bases, with 8 bases between them. Per germline, CDR1 SGHDN and CDR2 FVKESK. The CDR3 nucleotides are TGTGCCAGCAGCCAACTAGGGGTCTACGAGCAGTACTTC. It translates to CASSQLGVYEQYF.

The chain has TRBV9 and TRBJ2-1; D remains ambiguous. Germline values: CDR1 SGDLS, CDR2 YYNGEE. CDR3 length: 13 amino acids. Trimming left V 0 bases short and J 5 bases short, with 6 bases between. The CDR3 spells CASSVGPHNEQFF. CDR3 coding DNA: TGTGCCAGCAGCGTAGGGCCCCACAATGAGCAGTTCTTC.

This clone was seen repeatedly, ten times or more. The rearrangement joins TRBV19 to TRBJ2-5, with TRBD2 as a possible D gene (5 bases). Trimming removed 3 bases at V and 3 bases at J, with 8 bases between. The CDR3 sequence is 13 residues long. Germline V gene sequence: CDR1 LNHDA, CDR2 SQIVND (reference sequence). CDR3 nucleotides: TGTGCCAGTAGTATGTGGACTGAAGAGACCCAGTACTTC. It is translated as CASSMWTEETQYF.

This chain uses TRBV9 with TRBJ1-4; 7 nucleotides line up with TRBD1. After removal of 0 bases from V and 8 bases from J, the junction contained 4 bases not matched to a gene. The CDR3 sequence is 14 residues long. Germline loops: CDR1 SGDLS, CDR2 YYNGEE. CDR3 amino acids: CASSVGQGGEKLFF. The CDR3 region has the DNA TGTGCCAGCAGCGTAGGACAGGGCGGGGAAAAACTGTTTTTT.

J is TRBJ2-1 and V is TRBV5-4, with D perhaps TRBD1 (6 bases). CDR3 length: 15 residues. Germline lookup yields CDR1 SGHNT and CDR2 YYREEE (reference sequence). V lost 0 bases, J lost 5 bases, and 12 bases lay in between. The CDR3 nucleotides read TGTGCCAGCAGCTTGGATCAGGGGACCCACAATGAGCAGTTCTTC. Translating it yields CASSLDQGTHNEQFF.

The rearrangement uses TRBV5-1 and TRBJ1-5; D is perhaps TRBD1 (6 bases). In germline, CDR1 is SGHRS, CDR2 YFSETQ. Trimming removed 2 bases from V and 0 bases from J, with 12 bases in between. This CDR3 spans 16 amino acids. The CDR3 DNA reads as TGCGCCAGCAGCTTAGGGGACACCAATAGCAATCAGCCCCAGCATTTT. As protein: CASSLGDTNSNQPQHF. The whole variable domain, remainder taken from reference TRBV5-1 and TRBJ1-5, is KAGVTQTPRYLIKTRGQQVTLSCSPISGHRSVSWYQQTPGQGLQFLFEYFSETQRNKGNFPGRFSGRQFSNSRSEMNVSTLELGDSALYLCASSLGDTNSNQPQHFGDGTRLSIL.

The chain combines TRBV30 with TRBJ1-5, with no clear D. CDR1 is GTSNPN, CDR2 SVGIG, per germline (reference sequence). Trimming stripped 1 base from V and 7 bases from J, with 20 bases between. The CDR3 has 16 amino acids. The DNA of the CDR3 is TGTGCCTGGAGTGCCCGGACTAGTGGGTTGAGGCAGCCCCAGCATTTT. Its protein is CAWSARTSGLRQPQHF.